A selection of T cell receptor beta chains follows, all from one sample in a study of shared clonotypes between healthy human individuals. Generated by immunoSEQ multiplex PCR, the TCRdb table keeps only in-frame clones and is missing some. The top ten hold more than 0.9% of the sample, which has about 1.5 million clones, more than 95% seen once. Material for sequencing was naive CD4+ T cells sorted from blood. These receptors were taken from a man under 40 in good health. The CDR3 runs from the conserved cysteine through the conserved F or W. A D gene is named only where the DNA matches it firmly. Some rows have no size entry. The others give once, few or many, or a class for an expanded clone.

v_gene: TRBV10-1
len: 19
abundance: .
d_gene: .
j_gene: TRBJ2-2
CDR3nt: TGCGCCAGTCCGCAAACAGGGACGTTGCTAGCGGACAACACCGGGGAGCTGTTTTTT
CDR3aa: CASPQTGTLLADNTGELFF

v_gene: TRBV21-1
len: 17
abundance: .
d_gene: .
j_gene: TRBJ2-1
CDR3nt: TGTGCCAGCAGCAAAGTCGGGGTGGGCGGGCGCCTTTATGAGCAGTTCTTC
CDR3aa: CASSKVGVGGRLYEQFF

v_gene: TRBV5-1
len: 16
abundance: .
d_gene: TRBD1
j_gene: TRBJ2-5
CDR3nt: TGCGCCAGCAGCTTACGTCTGACAGGGGTCGAAGAGACCCAGTACTTC
CDR3aa: CASSLRLTGVEETQYF

v_gene: TRBV7-9
len: 15
abundance: .
d_gene: .
j_gene: TRBJ2-3
CDR3nt: TGTGCCAGCCTACCCAGCAGGCAACTCACAGATACGCAGTATTTT
CDR3aa: CASLPSRQLTDTQYF

v_gene: TRBV6-1
len: 15
abundance: .
d_gene: .
j_gene: TRBJ2-3
CDR3nt: TGTGCCAGCACATTGAATCCTCCCAGCACAGATACGCAGTATTTT
CDR3aa: CASTLNPPSTDTQYF

v_gene: TRBV28
len: 15
abundance: .
d_gene: .
j_gene: TRBJ1-2
CDR3nt: TGTGCCAGCAGTTTCCCTCTTATAGCTAACTATGGCTACACCTTC
CDR3aa: CASSFPLIANYGYTF

v_gene: TRBV5-1
len: 15
abundance: once
d_gene: .
j_gene: TRBJ1-5
CDR3nt: TGCGCCAGCAGCTTGGTTCCCCTGGGCAATCAGCCCCAGCATTTT
CDR3aa: CASSLVPLGNQPQHF

v_gene: TRBV4-1
len: 15
abundance: .
d_gene: TRBD1
j_gene: TRBJ1-5
CDR3nt: TGCGCCAGCAGCCAAGATCGGACAGGCTATCAGCCCCAGCATTTT
CDR3aa: CASSQDRTGYQPQHF

v_gene: TRBV5-1
len: 13
abundance: .
d_gene: .
j_gene: TRBJ2-1
CDR3nt: TGCGCCAGCAGCTTGGCTCTAGACCATGAGCAGTTCTTC
CDR3aa: CASSLALDHEQFF

v_gene: TRBV5-1
len: 20
abundance: .
d_gene: TRBD2
j_gene: TRBJ2-7
CDR3nt: TGCGCCAGCAGCCTGGCACGGAGAACCGGGACTAGTGGATCCTCCTACGAGCAGTACTTC
CDR3aa: CASSLARRTGTSGSSYEQYF

v_gene: TRBV25-1
len: 13
abundance: .
d_gene: TRBD1
j_gene: TRBJ1-4
CDR3nt: TGTGCCAGCAGTGAACGACAGGGCGGAAAACTGTTTTTT
CDR3aa: CASSERQGGKLFF

v_gene: TRBV5-1
len: 15
abundance: .
d_gene: .
j_gene: TRBJ1-3
CDR3nt: TGCGCCAGCAGCTTGATCCCTAGCTCTGGAAACACCATATATTTT
CDR3aa: CASSLIPSSGNTIYF

v_gene: TRBV7-3
len: 14
abundance: .
d_gene: .
j_gene: TRBJ1-1
CDR3nt: TGTGCCAGCAGCAAATCGGGGTACGACTCTGAAGCTTTCTTT
CDR3aa: CASSKSGYDSEAFF